The subject of this entry is one T cell receptor (beta chain). Its specificity is not known. The CDR3 consists of 15 residues. Trimming shortened V by 6 bases and J by 0 bases, and 15 bases separated the two germline ends. Per the germline V gene, CDR1 is DFQATT and CDR2 is SNEGSKA (reference sequence). The record originates from a study of identical twins. cDNA carried unique molecular identifiers, and a universal primer site was added by template switching. TCRdb passed the 5' RACE reads through MiXCR, listing each CDR3 protein once. The table lists about 890,000 distinct CDR3 sequences, roughly 12% of them singletons. Study-wide results and limits: Rather than following the same donors, the conclusions depended on cross-sectional statistical analysis. The authors noted that invariant MAIT and iNKT cells could partly confound zero-insertion analyses. Model-predicted out-of-frame TCR alpha sharing fell below observed values in monozygotic twins.

The same specimen was also included in a second study, on yellow fever vaccine responses in identical twins.

V gene TRBV20-1 combines with J gene TRBJ2-1, with a possible D match to TRBD2 (5 bases). This receptor was obtained from a woman between 18 and 29 years old in good health. The sample taken for sequencing was PBMCs. This CDR3 reads CSALSGASSYNEQFF. CDR3 bases: TGCAGTGCCCTAAGCGGCGCGAGCTCCTACAATGAGCAGTTCTTC.